The subject of this entry is one T cell receptor (beta chain). Its antigen remains undetermined. No qualities accompany the bases; no much larger clone lies one base away. Participants in the prospective study were enrolled through a virtual design, were aged about 18 to 90 years, and lived in roughly 24 United States geographic areas. In the prospective study, participants were assigned to cohorts based on the clinical history participants reported in a screening survey and a study questionnaire. Recovered participants in ImmuneRACE Cohort 3 were defined by two consecutive negative NP/OP PCR tests, clearance by a healthcare professional, or resolution of symptoms. In the prospective study, mobile phlebotomists collected whole blood, serum and a nasopharyngeal or oropharyngeal swab from each participant. Participants in the prospective study had the option to provide additional blood draws and questionnaires over a roughly 2-month period. Prospective study blood samples were shipped either frozen or at room temperature before DNA extraction.

The data were obtained in a study of blood T cell repertoires in COVID-19 (TCRdb year 2020). Background for the entire study: The collaborator samples originated in the United States, Italy and Spain and spanned the acute and convalescent phases of COVID-19. Deeply sampled blood TCRbeta repertoires from subjects exposed to, actively infected with, or recovered from COVID-19 were included in the dataset. The sample metadata nearly always contained a de-identified subject ID, COVID-19 status, age in years and sex. The material from the prospective study consisted of cDNA or gDNA derived from T cells, B-cell-depleted T cells, or PBMCs. Where HLA class I and class II types were available, the types were taken from metadata supplied by the sample provider, not from assay-based typing. Samples came from the ongoing ImmuneRACE study (first 160 participants) plus 1,254 subjects from 6 global collaborators. The repertoires were released in a freely available public database meant as a resource for research on the immune response to SARS-CoV-2. What the authors observed across the whole study: The quantity of clinical and demographic metadata differed by source and by participant and was supplied without curation.

TCRbeta CDR3 regions were amplified from genomic DNA by means of the immunoSEQ Assay, a bias-controlled multiplex PCR. For the original study's pipeline: Within the assay, amplification of reference gene primers was used to estimate how many nucleated cells each sample contained. To quantify the absolute abundance of each unique TCRbeta CDR3 rearrangement, sequence reads were collapsed and filtered. For each sample, productive Simpson clonality was calculated as the square root of Simpson's diversity index across productive rearrangements. The source is immuneACCESS, and TCRdb retained only in-frame sequences with V and J called. Part of the clones is not carried over; for the studies checked, unresolved V genes explain less than half of this, and the remainder is unexplained. That table gives V, J and clone size, and the DNA gave D and trimming. For this sample there are under 300,000 clones; around four fifths appear just once. The top ten clonotypes cover 14% to 15% of the sample.

The V and J ends are trimmed by 4 bases and 1 base, leaving 13 bases between them. Based on the germline V gene (reference sequence), the CDR1 and CDR2 sequences are SGHKS and YYEKEE. The CDR3 sequence holds 15 residues, the cysteine and phenylalanine included. The retained sequence is limited to the CDR3, 45 bases, with the frame set at the first base. The sequence was collected from a middle-aged man who had recovered from COVID-19. Sequenced material: PBMCs or T cells enriched from blood (not recorded which). The sequence links TRBV5-5 to TRBJ2-3; TRBD2 is perhaps the D gene, given 6 matching bases. The base sequence is TGTGCCAGCAGCCCGGCGATAGCGGGCACAGATACGCAGTATTTT. Protein translation: CASSPAIAGTDTQYF. Here the CDR3 is joined to the reference TRBV5-5 and TRBJ2-3 genes, and the full variable domain is: DAGVTQSPTHLIKTRGQQVTLRCSPISGHKSVSWYQQVLGQGPQFIFQYYEKEERGRGNFPDRFSARQFPNYSSELNVNALLLGDSALYLCASSPAIAGTDTQYFGPGTRLTVL.